One sample yielded the 25 T cell receptor beta chains listed below, sequenced in a study of vaccination effects on CD4 cells after COVID-19. Generated by immunoSEQ multiplex PCR, the TCRdb table keeps only in-frame clones and is missing some. The table records 27,000 or so clones, roughly four fifths of them present only once. Antigen-specific CD4+ T cell clonotypes were called by their expansion after viral peptide-pool culture in ViraFEST. Once cultured for approximately 10 days, the cells underwent separation to obtain CD4+ T cells. Vaccine administered to participants consisted of two doses of either BNT162b2 or mRNA-1273. Their antigens are not known. The sequencing here drew on CD4+ T cells from PBMCs cultured with HCoV-NL63 spike peptides, taken after COVID-19 vaccination. Receptor source: a human donor who received a COVID-19 vaccine. Some clones in this sample may be carry-over from other donors' samples.

V usage is TRBV12-5 and J usage is TRBJ1-3; 8 nucleotides agree with TRBD1. This CDR3 has 15 amino acids. The germline V gene encodes CDR1 LGHNT and CDR2 FRNRAP. The V and J ends lost 6 bases and 3 bases, in that order; junction bases with no gene match: 7. The CDR3 coding sequence is TGTGCTAGTGGCCCGACAGGGGACGGTGGAAACACCATATATTTT. Its protein product is CASGPTGDGGNTIYF.

The J gene is TRBJ1-2, the V gene TRBV9, with TRBD1 as a possible D gene (5 bases). This CDR3 has 16 amino acids. The germline CDR1 and CDR2 sequences are SGDLS and YYNGEE. The V gene lost 4 bases and the J gene lost 3 bases, with 19 bases spanning the gap. The CDR3: CASSSSVRGGDYGYTF. CDR3 nucleotides: TGTGCCAGCAGCTCTAGCGTTAGGGGAGGTGACTATGGCTACACCTTC.

This clone occurred a few times. This chain links TRBV5-4 with TRBJ1-2; 7 bases are a match to TRBD1. Germline-derived CDR1 and CDR2 are SGHNT and YYREEE (reference sequence). This CDR3 has 15 amino acids. J was trimmed by 5 bases and V by 3 bases; bases with no gene match: 10. CDR3 residues: CASSSGTVLGYGYTF. Here the CDR3 DNA reads TGTGCCAGCAGCTCCGGGACAGTCCTAGGATATGGCTACACCTTC.

The V gene is TRBV5-4, the J gene TRBJ1-1, with TRBD1 as a possible D gene (5 bases). Trimming stripped 4 bases from V and 1 base from J, with 11 bases between. Germline V lookup: CDR1 SGHNT, CDR2 YYREEE (reference sequence). The CDR3 contains 14 residues. CDR3 residues: CASSDGGPNTEAFF. In DNA, the CDR3 is TGTGCCAGCAGCGACGGGGGTCCGAACACTGAAGCTTTCTTT. The complete variable domain, with remaining parts taken from reference TRBV5-4 and TRBJ1-1, reads ETGVTQSPTHLIKTRGQQVTLRCSSQSGHNTVSWYQQALGQGPQFIFQYYREEENGRGNFPPRFSGLQFPNYSSELNVNALELDDSALYLCASSDGGPNTEAFFGQGTRLTVV.

There are a few counts of this clone. The genes are TRBV3-1 (or the pseudogene TRBV3-2) and TRBJ1-5, with D perhaps matching TRBD1 (5 bases). V was trimmed by 4 bases and J by 15 bases, leaving 19 bases between them. Germline CDR1 reads LGHDT; CDR2 reads YNNKEL (reference sequence). There are 13 residues in the CDR3. The CDR3 sequence is CASSPWGLDAVHF. The CDR3 nucleotides read TGTGCCAGCAGCCCTTGGGGGTTGGACGCAGTGCATTTT.

The V and J genes are TRBV11-2 and TRBJ2-3, with 8 bases identical to TRBD2. J lost 2 bases, V lost 2 bases, and 6 bases had no gene match. This CDR3 has 16 residues. CDR1 is SGHAT, CDR2 FQNNGV, per germline. The CDR3, as DNA: TGTGCCAGCAGCTTATCCAGCGGGGGTTCCACAGATACGCAGTATTTT. This sequence encodes CASSLSSGGSTDTQYF.

The rearrangement joins TRBV6-5 to TRBJ2-3; 7 bases line up with TRBD2. The CDR3 is made up of 16 amino acids. V trimming: 0 bases; J trimming: 6 bases; junction bases outside the gene matches: 9. CDR1 is MNHEY, CDR2 SVGAGI, per germline. For the CDR3, the DNA is TGTGCCAGCAGTTACTCACTAGCGACCCTTGTGGATACGCAGTATTTT. The encoded protein is CASSYSLATLVDTQYF.

The V gene is TRBV18, the J gene TRBJ1-4; D remains ambiguous. Trimming stripped 5 bases from V and 0 bases from J, with 13 bases between. The V gene's germline CDR1 is KGHSH and CDR2 LQKENI. The CDR3 has 16 residues. The CDR3 nucleotides read TGTGCCAGCTCAGGCCAAGGGATTTCAACTAATGAAAAACTGTTTTTT. This encodes CASSGQGISTNEKLFF.

The chain combines TRBV28 with TRBJ1-2; no definite D call. Trimming stripped 6 bases from V and 4 bases from J, with 12 bases between. Per germline, CDR1 MDHEN and CDR2 SYDVKM. CDR3 length: 13 residues. CDR3 coding DNA: TGTGCCAGCAGCACTGGACGCACCTATGGCTACACCTTC. Protein product: CASSTGRTYGYTF.

This clone has a single count. The genes are TRBV6-5 and TRBJ2-1; D tentatively reads TRBD1 or TRBD2 (7 bases each). Germline CDR1 MNHEY, CDR2 SVGAGI. Trimming cost V 2 bases and J 7 bases, with 18 bases left between them. The CDR3 is 16 residues long. In DNA form, the CDR3 reads TGTGCCAGCAGTTACCCCCAGGGGGGGTCCTGGAATGAGCAGTTCTTC. Its protein product is CASSYPQGGSWNEQFF.

The CDR3 DNA reads TGCAGTGCTAGTGGTGCAGGGGGATATGATACGCAGTATTTT. This codes for CSASGAGGYDTQYF. The chain links TRBV20-1 to TRBJ2-3; 7 bases map to TRBD1. The CDR3 is made up of 14 amino acids. Trimming at V came to 3 bases and at J to 6 bases, leaving 9 bases not matched to a gene. Germline CDR1 and CDR2: DFQATT and SNEGSKA (reference sequence).

The CDR3 region has the DNA TGCAGTGCTAGTGGGGGAGGGGCAGAGCCCCAGCATTTT. Protein sequence: CSASGGGAEPQHF. The chain has TRBV20-1 and TRBJ1-5; the D gene is possibly TRBD1 (5 bases). Trimming removed 3 bases from V and 8 bases from J, with 14 bases in between. CDR1 DFQATT and CDR2 SNEGSKA come from the germline V gene (reference sequence). The CDR3 is made up of 13 amino acids.

The chain couples TRBV7-3 to TRBJ2-5; a possible D gene is TRBD1 (5 bases). The CDR3 is made up of 15 amino acids. Trimming left V 5 bases short and J 1 base short, with 14 bases between. The germline CDR1 and CDR2 sequences are SGHTA and FQGTGA. The CDR3 region is CASSPSRTSQETQYF. The CDR3 DNA is TGTGCCAGCAGCCCGAGTAGGACATCCCAAGAGACCCAGTACTTC.

The V call is TRBV6-5, the J call TRBJ2-5; the D gene is possibly TRBD1 (7 bases). There are 15 residues in the CDR3. The germline V gene encodes CDR1 MNHEY and CDR2 SVGAGI. Trimming took 7 bases from V and 2 from J, leaving 17 bases between them. This chain's CDR3 is CASTLAGTAQETQYF. The CDR3 DNA reads as TGTGCCAGCACCCTCGCGGGGACAGCACAAGAGACCCAGTACTTC.

This chain joins TRBV10-1 and TRBJ1-5, with D uncertain. The CDR3 runs to 14 residues. Germline CDR1 WNHNN, CDR2 SYGVQD (reference sequence). V dropped 3 bases and J dropped 0 bases, with 6 bases sitting between them. CDR3 bases: TGCGCCAGCAGTGATGCGGTTAGCAATCAGCCCCAGCATTTT. Its translation is CASSDAVSNQPQHF.

This clone was observed a handful of times. The chain combines TRBV7-2 with TRBJ2-3, with no clear D. V was clipped by 3 bases and J by 1 base, with 14 bases between them. The germline V gene has CDR1 SGHTA and CDR2 FQGNSA. The CDR3 consists of 16 residues. The CDR3 DNA reads TGTGCCAGCAGCTTCTACCCGAGTGGAGGCACAGATACGCAGTATTTT. Encoded protein: CASSFYPSGGTDTQYF.

The CDR3 DNA sequence: TGTGCCAGCAGTTCGGGAGACGGCTACGAGCAGTACTTC. This gives the protein CASSSGDGYEQYF. The chain joins TRBV12-3 or TRBV12-4 to TRBJ2-7; D may be TRBD2 (6 bases). The CDR3 contains 13 residues. V was shortened by 4 bases and J by 3 bases, with 10 bases between the two germline ends.

This clone was observed once. This chain uses TRBV4-1 with TRBJ2-6; TRBD2 agrees at 7 bases. Germline V CDR1 and CDR2: MGHRA, YSYEKL. There are 19 residues in the CDR3. The V segment lost 0 bases and the J segment 0 bases; nucleotides outside the gene matches: 8. CDR3 residues: CASSQDWGGFPSGANVLTF. CDR3 nucleotide sequence: TGCGCCAGCAGCCAAGATTGGGGGGGGTTCCCCTCTGGGGCCAACGTCCTGACTTTC.

CDR3 nucleotides: TGTGCCACCAGCAGAGCCAGGGTTTACGAGCAGTACGTC. Residues: CATSRARVYEQYV. V usage is TRBV15 and J usage is TRBJ2-7; D may be TRBD1 (5 bases). The germline CDR1 and CDR2 sequences are LNHNV and YYDKDF (reference sequence). The CDR3 length is 13 residues. Trimming stripped 1 base from V and 4 bases from J, with 8 bases between.

The V and J genes are TRBV27 and TRBJ2-2; D may be TRBD2 (5 bases). V lost 3 bases, J lost 4 bases, and 12 bases lay in between. Germline V gives CDR1 MNHEY, CDR2 SMNVEV (reference sequence). The CDR3 is 15 residues long. The CDR3 DNA follows: TGTGCCAGCAGTTTTCGGGTGGCGGGCACCGGGGAGCTGTTTTTT. Translated: CASSFRVAGTGELFF.

This chain uses TRBV24-1 with TRBJ2-5; D might be TRBD2 (6 bases). CDR1 is KGHDR, CDR2 SFDVKD, per germline. There are 15 residues in the CDR3. V was cut by 2 bases and J by 3 bases, with 12 bases left in between. CDR3 residues: CATSDSEAGKETQYF. DNA of the CDR3: TGTGCCACCAGTGATTCGGAGGCGGGGAAAGAGACCCAGTACTTC.

The sample holds one count of this clone. The genes are TRBV5-1 and TRBJ2-7; no clear D gene. CDR3 length: 11 amino acids. With 10 bases removed from V and 9 bases from J, the gap between germline ends came to 17 bases. In germline, CDR1 is SGHRS, CDR2 YFSETQ. CDR3 in amino acids: CAPRVILWQYV. CDR3 in DNA: TGCGCCCCAAGAGTGATCCTTTGGCAGTACGTC.

The chain uses TRBV7-2 and TRBJ2-7, with 8 bases that match TRBD2. The junction had 5 bases not matched to a gene; V was cut back by 2 bases and J by 2 bases. The CDR3 loop spans 15 amino acids. Germline V gene sequence: CDR1 SGHTA, CDR2 FQGNSA. The CDR3 sequence is CASSLLPGGAYEQYV. The DNA of the CDR3 is TGTGCCAGCAGCTTACTACCCGGGGGGGCCTACGAGCAGTACGTC.

This sequence joins TRBV5-1 and TRBJ2-2; D remains ambiguous. This CDR3 is built from 14 residues. The V and J ends lost 0 bases and 4 bases respectively, with 7 bases between them. The V gene's germline CDR1 is SGHRS and CDR2 YFSETQ. CDR3 nucleotide sequence: TGCGCCAGCAGCTTGGTCAGGTCCACCGGGGAGCTGTTTTTT. Amino acids: CASSLVRSTGELFF.

The CDR3 loop is CASSSRSNTEAFF. The CDR3, as DNA: TGTGCCAGCAGCTCCCGATCGAACACTGAAGCTTTCTTT. This chain joins TRBV7-2 and TRBJ1-1; D unresolved. V was clipped by 4 bases and J by 1 base, with 7 bases between them. Per the germline V gene, CDR1 is SGHTA and CDR2 is FQGNSA. This CDR3 has 13 amino acids.